The subject of this entry is one TCR beta chain. The target of this receptor is not known. Per-base qualities were not stored, and no clone one base away is much larger. These data come from a study of PD-L1 blockade in urothelial cancer (dated by TCRdb to about 2017). For the wider study: Every patient began therapy around 2014 and was given atezolizumab 1,200 mg intravenously every 3 weeks. About 90% of the roughly 30 patients were males with bladder-origin urothelial cancer, and about 65% of the roughly 30 reported a prior smoking history. Patients had an ECOG performance status of 0 or 1 and had received between 0 and 3 prior chemotherapy regimens. Blood samples were analyzed 3 weeks after the start of treatment (second dose) and 6 weeks after the start of treatment. Blood samples gave a median of about 150,000 T cells and roughly 83,000 unique TCRs, with a median clonality of around 0.08. Somatic, immune and clinical correlates of response to PD-L1 blockade with atezolizumab in urothelial cancer were the focus of an exploratory multi-omic analysis. TCR sequencing covered pretreatment tumor samples and matched, serially collected peripheral blood taken before and after atezolizumab treatment. Durable clinical benefit was defined as progression-free survival longer than 6 months, and TCR features were also tested against progression-free and overall survival. In the same patients, whole exome sequencing and RNA sequencing of pretreatment tumors were performed in addition to TCR sequencing. Under 10 patients reached durable clinical benefit, while 15 to 25 patients did not. Pretreatment blood TCR-seq was available for about 27 patients, at least one posttreatment blood collection was obtained for about 24 patients, and tumor TCR-seq was available for about 24 patients. Beyond this particular receptor, the publication reports: A pretreatment peripheral blood TCR clonality below the median was linked to improved progression-free and overall survival. Small sample size (n ≈ 30) and many exploratory analyses mean the results are intended to be hypothesis-generating. At 3 weeks after the start of treatment, tumor-associated TCR clones in peripheral blood had expanded more in patients with durable benefit (n of about 20, p = 0.022).

For CDR1 and CDR2, the germline V gene (reference sequence) lists LNHDA and SQIVND. Compared with germline, V lacks 6 bases and J lacks 0 bases; bases without a gene match: 4. From the cysteine up to the phenylalanine, the CDR3 has a length of 15 residues. Of the read, only the CDR3 DNA is kept; its 45 bases are in frame from base 1. In light of the paper, this sample's time point label describes: pretreatment peripheral blood. The cohort comprised approximately 30 patients with locally advanced or metastatic urothelial carcinoma treated at Memorial Sloan Kettering on a trial protocol. Peripheral blood mononuclear cells were collected pretreatment and during treatment, with between 1 and 8 total time points obtained per patient. The Qiagen DNeasy Blood extraction kit was used to purify genomic DNA from total PBMCs and tumor samples. PBMCs were collected pretreatment and during treatment, and were isolated and stored as previously described.

To estimate absolute template abundance from read counts, synthetic TCR analog templates were spiked into each PCR. TCRbeta CDR3 regions were amplified from genomic DNA with bias-controlled V and J gene primers using the immunoSEQ assay. Sequencing of rearranged TCRbeta segments was done at approximately 20X coverage. Per the source publication's procedure: Clustering was used to correct sequencing errors, and CDR3s were annotated against IMGT to assign V, D and J genes. Downstream analyses used only productive TCRbeta rearrangements and left out out-of-frame or stop-codon sequences. Clonality was calculated as one minus the Shannon entropy normalized by the log of the number of unique productive sequences. Clones differing between time points or between blood and tumor were identified by Fisher's exact test with Benjamini-Hochberg correction at adjusted p below 0.01. The table comes from immuneACCESS by way of TCRdb, which keeps in-frame sequences with V and J called. Part of the clones is missing from these tables; in studies checked, under half for an unresolved V gene and the rest for unknown reasons. V and J calls and clone size come straight from that table; D and trimming were deduced from the DNA. Present in this sample are 70,000 to 100,000 clones, about 83% of which were seen just once. Of the sample, roughly 1.9% is held by the ten largest clones.

The sequence came from a man aged 55 to 70 with urothelial cancer. Sample: PBMCs, taken around atezolizumab (anti-PD-L1) treatment. The V and J segments used are TRBV19 and TRBJ2-2, and 7 junction bases match TRBD1. The bases are TGTGCCAGTAGGAACCAGGGGGCGAACACCGGGGAGCTGTTTTTT. Its amino acids are CASRNQGANTGELFF.